A single sample is the source of the 8 T cell receptor delta chains below, sequenced in a study of Vδ1+ human thymocytes. Regarding the study as a whole: Highly polyclonal TRG and TRD repertoires with Gaussian CDR3 length distributions appeared in thymus.

The template was reverse-transcribed extracted RNA. CDR3 amplicons came from multiplex PCR with pooled V-gene forward and constant-region reverse primers. TCRdb re-called clones from the multiplex PCR reads via CATT. The sample includes roughly 55,000 delta-chain clones, less than 20% of them seen just once. These receptors are not linked to any known antigen. The sample consisted of Vdelta1+ gamma-delta thymocytes from the thymus. The subset was: FACS-sorted CD3+ TCRalphabeta- TCRVdelta1+ TCRVdelta2- thymocytes. All receptors come from a boy under three years old who had congenital heart surgery.

The rearrangement joins TRDV1 to TRDJ1, with 7 positions matching TRDD3. Germline V gene sequence: CDR1 TSWWSYY, CDR2 QGS. The CDR3 runs 16 residues. V gave up 3 bases and J gave up 7 bases; unmatched junction bases: 14. CDR3 coding DNA: TGTGCTCTTGGGGACGCCATGGGATACTCCTCCCGTAAACTCATCTTT. It specifies CALGDAMGYSSRKLIF.

J is TRDJ1 and V is TRDV1, with 10 bases matching TRDD3. The CDR3 sequence is 22 residues long. Germline V gives CDR1 TSWWSYY, CDR2 QGS. V shed 1 base and J 0 bases; nucleotides not matched to a gene: 20. The CDR3 spells CALGEHGLPVKYWGMYTDKLIF. CDR3 DNA: TGTGCTCTTGGGGAACACGGCCTTCCCGTCAAGTACTGGGGGATGTACACCGATAAACTCATCTTT.

This clone turned up a few times. This chain uses TRDV1 with TRDJ1; D is possibly TRDD2 (5 bases). The CDR3 has 16 amino acids. In germline, CDR1 is TSWWSYY, CDR2 QGS. Trimming took 1 base from V and 2 from J, leaving 14 bases between them. The CDR3 bases are TGTGCTCTTGGGGAACCCCCCCTTCAGGATACCGATAAACTCATCTTT. It codes for CALGEPPLQDTDKLIF.

This chain joins TRDV1 and TRDJ1; D is unclear. The germline V and J ends were trimmed by 1 base and 1 base, with 13 bases remaining between them. This CDR3 comprises 16 residues. Per the germline V gene, CDR1 is TSWWSYY and CDR2 is QGS. The CDR3: CALGEPFSAGTDKLIF. CDR3 in DNA: TGTGCTCTTGGGGAACCTTTCTCCGCGGGCACCGATAAACTCATCTTT.

J is TRDJ1 and V is TRDV1; weak D call: TRDD3 (6 bases). The ends were cut back, 3 bases at V and 0 bases at J, with 17 bases in the middle. The CDR3 consists of 17 residues. The germline gives CDR1 TSWWSYY, CDR2 QGS. The CDR3 is CALGERRGGDNTDKLIF. CDR3 DNA: TGTGCTCTTGGGGAGCGTAGGGGGGGAGACAACACCGATAAACTCATCTTT.

The chain uses TRDV1 and TRDJ1, with D possibly being TRDD3 (7 bases). Germline CDR1 reads TSWWSYY; CDR2 reads QGS. CDR3 length equals 23 residues. With 0 bases removed from V and 0 bases from J, the gap between germline ends came to 32 bases. Here the CDR3 reads CALGELRPPTLGGGPAHTDKLIF. In DNA form, the CDR3 reads TGTGCTCTTGGGGAACTTAGGCCTCCTACCTTGGGTGGGGGACCGGCCCACACCGATAAACTCATCTTT.

V and J are TRDV1 and TRDJ1, with TRDD3 identical over 9 bases. CDR3 length equals 17 residues. The V gene's germline CDR1 is TSWWSYY and CDR2 QGS. Losses at the gene ends were 3 bases for V and 0 bases for J; bases not matched to a gene: 8. The DNA of the CDR3 is TGTGCTCTTGGGGACCCCTTGGGGGATAATGACACCGATAAACTCATCTTT. Translating it yields CALGDPLGDNDTDKLIF.

This clone was detected only a few times. The chain couples TRDV1 to TRDJ1, with D perhaps TRDD3 (6 bases). The CDR3 is 18 amino acids. The germline V and J ends were trimmed by 1 base and 7 bases, with 25 bases remaining between them. Looked up from germline, CDR1 is TSWWSYY and CDR2 is QGS. CDR3 region: CALGERGVLQLGSGKLIF. The CDR3 nucleotides are TGTGCTCTTGGGGAACGAGGTGTACTTCAACTGGGATCAGGTAAACTCATCTTT.